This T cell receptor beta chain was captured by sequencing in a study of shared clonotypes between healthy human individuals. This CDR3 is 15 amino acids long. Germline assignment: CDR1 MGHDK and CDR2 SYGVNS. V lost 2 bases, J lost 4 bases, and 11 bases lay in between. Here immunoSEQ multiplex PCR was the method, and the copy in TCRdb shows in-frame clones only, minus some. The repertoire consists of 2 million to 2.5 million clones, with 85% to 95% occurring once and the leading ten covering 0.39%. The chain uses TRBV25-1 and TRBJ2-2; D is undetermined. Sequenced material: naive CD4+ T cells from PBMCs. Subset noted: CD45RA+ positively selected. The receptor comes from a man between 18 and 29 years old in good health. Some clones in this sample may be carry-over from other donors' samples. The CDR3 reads CASSETRSGTGELFF. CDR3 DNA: TGTGCCAGCAGTGAAACAAGGTCAGGCACCGGGGAGCTGTTTTTT.